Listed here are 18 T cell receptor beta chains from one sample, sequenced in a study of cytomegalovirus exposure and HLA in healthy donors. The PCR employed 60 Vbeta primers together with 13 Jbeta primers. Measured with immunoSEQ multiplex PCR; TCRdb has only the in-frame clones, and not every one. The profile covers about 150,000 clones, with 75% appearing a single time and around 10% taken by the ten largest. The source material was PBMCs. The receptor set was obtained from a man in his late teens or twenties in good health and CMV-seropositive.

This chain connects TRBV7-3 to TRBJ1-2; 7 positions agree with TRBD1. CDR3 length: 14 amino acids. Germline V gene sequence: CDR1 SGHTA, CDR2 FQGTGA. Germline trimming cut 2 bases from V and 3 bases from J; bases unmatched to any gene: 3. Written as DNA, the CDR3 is TGTGCCAGCAGCTTACTAGGGGGCGACTATGGCTACACCTTC. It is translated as CASSLLGGDYGYTF. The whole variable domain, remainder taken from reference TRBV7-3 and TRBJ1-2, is GAGVSQTPSNKVTEKGKYVELRCDPISGHTALYWYRQSLGQGPEFLIYFQGTGAADDSGLPNDRFFAVRPEGSVSTLKIQRTERGDSAVYLCASSLLGGDYGYTFGSGTRLTVV.

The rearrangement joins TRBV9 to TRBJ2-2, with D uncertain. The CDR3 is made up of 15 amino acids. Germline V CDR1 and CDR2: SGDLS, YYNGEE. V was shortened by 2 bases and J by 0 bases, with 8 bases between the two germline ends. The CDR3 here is CASSVRYSNTGELFF. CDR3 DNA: TGTGCCAGCAGCGTCCGGTATTCGAACACCGGGGAGCTGTTTTTT.

The CDR3: CASSLDDRGDLNEQYF. The CDR3 coding sequence is TGTGCCAGCAGCTTAGACGACAGGGGGGACCTGAACGAGCAGTACTTC. The J gene is TRBJ2-7, the V gene TRBV11-3; TRBD1 agrees at 9 bases. In germline, CDR1 is SGHNT, CDR2 YENEEA. CDR3 length: 16 amino acids. J lost 5 bases, V lost 0 bases, and 8 bases had no gene match.

The DNA of the CDR3 is TGCGCCAGCAGCGCGTTTTCAGACAGGGTGTTTCCTCCTGAAGCTTTCTTT. Its translation is CASSAFSDRVFPPEAFF. V and J are TRBV5-1 and TRBJ1-1; 7 bases are a match to TRBD1. Germline CDR1 is SGHRS and CDR2 is YFSETQ. Trimming took 4 bases from V and 6 from J; bases not matched to a gene: 18. The CDR3 runs to 17 residues.

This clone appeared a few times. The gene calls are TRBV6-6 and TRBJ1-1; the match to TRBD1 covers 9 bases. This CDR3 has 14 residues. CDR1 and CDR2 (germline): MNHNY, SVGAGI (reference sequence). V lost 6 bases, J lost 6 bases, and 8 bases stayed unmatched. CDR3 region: CASRGQGFVPEAFF. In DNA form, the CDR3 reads TGTGCCAGCAGGGGACAGGGATTTGTTCCTGAAGCTTTCTTT.

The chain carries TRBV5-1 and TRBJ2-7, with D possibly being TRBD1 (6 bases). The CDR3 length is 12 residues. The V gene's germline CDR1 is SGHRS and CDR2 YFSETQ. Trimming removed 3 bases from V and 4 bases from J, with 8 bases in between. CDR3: CASSSQGYEQYF. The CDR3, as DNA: TGCGCCAGCAGCTCTCAGGGGTACGAGCAGTACTTC.

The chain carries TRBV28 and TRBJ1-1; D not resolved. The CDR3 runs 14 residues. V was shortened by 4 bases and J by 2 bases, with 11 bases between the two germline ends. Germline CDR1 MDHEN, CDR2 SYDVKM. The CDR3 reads CASSSGHPNTEAFF. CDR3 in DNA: TGTGCCAGCAGTTCCGGTCACCCTAACACTGAAGCTTTCTTT. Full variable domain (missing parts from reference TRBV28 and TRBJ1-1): DVKVTQSSRYLVKRTGEKVFLECVQDMDHENMFWYRQDPGLGLRLIYFSYDVKMKEKGDIPEGYSVSREKKERFSLILESASTNQTSMYLCASSSGHPNTEAFFGQGTRLTVV.

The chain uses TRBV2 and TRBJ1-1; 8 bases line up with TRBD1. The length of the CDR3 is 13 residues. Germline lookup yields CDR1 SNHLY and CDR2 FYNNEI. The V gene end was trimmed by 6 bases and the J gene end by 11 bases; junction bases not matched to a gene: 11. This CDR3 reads CASSPPTGAKAFF. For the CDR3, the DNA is TGTGCCAGCAGCCCTCCGACAGGGGCCAAGGCTTTCTTT.

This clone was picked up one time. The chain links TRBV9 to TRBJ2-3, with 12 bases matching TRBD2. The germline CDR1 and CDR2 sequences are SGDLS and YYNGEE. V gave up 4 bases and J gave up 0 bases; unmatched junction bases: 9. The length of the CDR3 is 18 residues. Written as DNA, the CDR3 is TGTGCCAGCAGCCCACTTCGACTAGCGGGAGTCAGCACAGATACGCAGTATTTT. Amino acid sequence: CASSPLRLAGVSTDTQYF.

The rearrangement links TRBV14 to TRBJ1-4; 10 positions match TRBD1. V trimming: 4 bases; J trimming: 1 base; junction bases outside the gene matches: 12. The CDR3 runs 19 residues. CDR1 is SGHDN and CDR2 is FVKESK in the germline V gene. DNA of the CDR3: TGTGCCAGCAGCCGAGACCCGACAGGGGGCGGGATAACTAATGAAAAACTGTTTTTT. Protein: CASSRDPTGGGITNEKLFF.

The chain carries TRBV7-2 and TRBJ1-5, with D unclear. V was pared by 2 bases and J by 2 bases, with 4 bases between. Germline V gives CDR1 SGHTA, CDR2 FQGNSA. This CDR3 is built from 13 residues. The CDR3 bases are TGTGCCAGCAGCTTATCCGGCAATCAGCCCCAGCATTTT. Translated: CASSLSGNQPQHF.

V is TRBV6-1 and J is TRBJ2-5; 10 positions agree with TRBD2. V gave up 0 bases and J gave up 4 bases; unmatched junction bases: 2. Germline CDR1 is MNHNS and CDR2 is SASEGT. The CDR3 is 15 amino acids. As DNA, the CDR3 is TGTGCCAGCAGTGAAGCAGCGGGAGGGCCAGAGACCCAGTACTTC. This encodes CASSEAAGGPETQYF.

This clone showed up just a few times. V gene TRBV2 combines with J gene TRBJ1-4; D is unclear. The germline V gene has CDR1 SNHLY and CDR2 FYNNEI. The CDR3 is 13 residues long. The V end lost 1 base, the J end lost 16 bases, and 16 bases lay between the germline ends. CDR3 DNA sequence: TGTGCCAGCAGTGAAGAGTCAGCGACGTCTTCGTTTTTT. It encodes CASSEESATSSFF.

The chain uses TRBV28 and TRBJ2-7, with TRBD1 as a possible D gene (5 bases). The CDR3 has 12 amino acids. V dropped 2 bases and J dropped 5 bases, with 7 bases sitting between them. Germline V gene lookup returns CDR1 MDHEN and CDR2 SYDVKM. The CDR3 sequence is CASSLGADEQYF. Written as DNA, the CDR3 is TGTGCCAGCAGTTTAGGGGCGGACGAGCAGTACTTC.

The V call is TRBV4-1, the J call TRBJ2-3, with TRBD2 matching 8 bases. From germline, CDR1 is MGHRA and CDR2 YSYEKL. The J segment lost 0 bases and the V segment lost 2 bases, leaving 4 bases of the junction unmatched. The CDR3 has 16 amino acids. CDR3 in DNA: TGCGCCAGCAGCCAACCGACTAGCGCTAGCACAGATACGCAGTATTTT. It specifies CASSQPTSASTDTQYF.

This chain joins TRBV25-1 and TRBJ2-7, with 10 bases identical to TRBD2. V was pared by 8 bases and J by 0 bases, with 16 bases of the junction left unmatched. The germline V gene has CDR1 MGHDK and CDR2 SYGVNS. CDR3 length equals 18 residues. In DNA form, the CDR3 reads TGTGCCAGCTCCGGACTAGCGGTCATAGGGGGGAGCTCCTACGAGCAGTACTTC. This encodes CASSGLAVIGGSSYEQYF.

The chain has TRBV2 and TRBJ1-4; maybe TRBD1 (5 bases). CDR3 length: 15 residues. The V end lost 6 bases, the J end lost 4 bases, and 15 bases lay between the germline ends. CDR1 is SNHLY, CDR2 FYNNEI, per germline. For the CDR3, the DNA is TGTGCCAGCAGGAACGGAGCGGGGCGTAATGAAAAACTGTTTTTT. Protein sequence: CASRNGAGRNEKLFF.

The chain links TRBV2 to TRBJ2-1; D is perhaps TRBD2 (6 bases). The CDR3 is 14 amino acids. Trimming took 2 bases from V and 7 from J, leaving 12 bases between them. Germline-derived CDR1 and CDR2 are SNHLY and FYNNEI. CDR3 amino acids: CASSERRGGNEQFF. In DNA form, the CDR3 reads TGTGCCAGCAGTGAACGGCGGGGTGGTAATGAGCAGTTCTTC.